The following is a T cell receptor (beta chain) sequence with its context. V was clipped by 2 bases and J by 9 bases, with 8 bases between them. This CDR3 is 12 amino acids long. These data belong to a study of blood T cell repertoires in COVID-19. Turning to the study itself: Material from acute and convalescent COVID-19 was sourced from the United States, Italy and Spain. PBMCs, B-cell-depleted T cells, or T cells were the source of the cDNA or gDNA that made up the material.

Authors' data handling: Nucleated cell counts were estimated from reference gene primer amplification. Sequencing was performed with immunoSEQ multiplex PCR; in TCRdb, only in-frame clones are kept and a portion is missing. The V and J calls and the clone size are those of that table, but D and trimming were determined from the DNA. The sample contains approximately 50,000 clones, 75% to 95% of which appear only once. The TCR sequence derives from a man aged 50 to 60 with active COVID-19. The source material was peripheral blood. The rearrangement links TRBV12-3 or TRBV12-4 to TRBJ1-5; D may be TRBD1 (5 bases). CDR3 region: CASSLPGVPQHF. The CDR3 coding sequence is TGTGCCAGCAGTTTACCGGGGGTGCCCCAGCATTTT.